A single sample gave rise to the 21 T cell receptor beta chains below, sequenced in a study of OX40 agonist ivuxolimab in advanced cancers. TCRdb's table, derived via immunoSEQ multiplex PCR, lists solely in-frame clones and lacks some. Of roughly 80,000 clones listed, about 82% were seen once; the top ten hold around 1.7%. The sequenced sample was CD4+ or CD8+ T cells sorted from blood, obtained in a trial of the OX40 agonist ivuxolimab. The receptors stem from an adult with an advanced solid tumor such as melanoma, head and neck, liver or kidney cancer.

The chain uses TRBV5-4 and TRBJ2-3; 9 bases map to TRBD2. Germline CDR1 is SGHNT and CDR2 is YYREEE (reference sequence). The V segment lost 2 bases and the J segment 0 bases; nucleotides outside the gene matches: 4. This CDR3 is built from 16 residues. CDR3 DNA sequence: TGTGCCAGCAGCTTTATGACTAGCGGTAGCACAGATACGCAGTATTTT. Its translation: CASSFMTSGSTDTQYF.

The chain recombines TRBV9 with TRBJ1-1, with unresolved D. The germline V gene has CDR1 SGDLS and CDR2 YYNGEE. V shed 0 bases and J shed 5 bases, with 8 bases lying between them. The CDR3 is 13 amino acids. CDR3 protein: CASSVELRTEAFF. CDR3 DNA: TGTGCCAGCAGCGTAGAGTTGCGAACTGAAGCTTTCTTT.

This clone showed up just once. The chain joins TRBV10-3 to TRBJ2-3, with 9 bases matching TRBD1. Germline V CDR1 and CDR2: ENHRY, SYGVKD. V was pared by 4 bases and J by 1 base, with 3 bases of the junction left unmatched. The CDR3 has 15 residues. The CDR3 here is CAISVNRGRTDTQYF. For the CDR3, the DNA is TGTGCCATCAGTGTCAACAGGGGGCGCACAGATACGCAGTATTTT.

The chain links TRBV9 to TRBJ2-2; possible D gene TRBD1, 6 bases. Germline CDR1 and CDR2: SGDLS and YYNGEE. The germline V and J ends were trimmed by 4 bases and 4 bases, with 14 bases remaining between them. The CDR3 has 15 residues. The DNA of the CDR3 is TGTGCCAGCAGCCCCAAGACAGGTTTCACCGGGGAGCTGTTTTTT. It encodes CASSPKTGFTGELFF.

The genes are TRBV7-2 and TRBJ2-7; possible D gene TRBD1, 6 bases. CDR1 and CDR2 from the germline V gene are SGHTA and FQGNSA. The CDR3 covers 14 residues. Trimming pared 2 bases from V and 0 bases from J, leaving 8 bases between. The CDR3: CASSLSGDSYEQYF. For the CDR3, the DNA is TGTGCCAGCAGCTTATCAGGGGACTCCTACGAGCAGTACTTC. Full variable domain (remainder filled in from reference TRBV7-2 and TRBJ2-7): GAGVSQSPSNKVTEKGKDVELRCDPISGHTALYWYRQSLGQGLEFLIYFQGNSAPDKSGLPSDRFSAERTGGSVSTLTIQRTQQEDSAVYLCASSLSGDSYEQYFGPGTRLTVT.

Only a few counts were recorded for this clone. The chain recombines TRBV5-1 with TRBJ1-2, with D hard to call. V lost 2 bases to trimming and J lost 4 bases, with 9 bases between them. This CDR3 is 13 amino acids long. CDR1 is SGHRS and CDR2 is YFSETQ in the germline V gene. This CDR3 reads CASSFDTSYGYTF. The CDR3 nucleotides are TGCGCCAGCAGCTTCGACACCTCCTATGGCTACACCTTC. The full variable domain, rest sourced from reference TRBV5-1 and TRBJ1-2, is KAGVTQTPRYLIKTRGQQVTLSCSPISGHRSVSWYQQTPGQGLQFLFEYFSETQRNKGNFPGRFSGRQFSNSRSEMNVSTLELGDSALYLCASSFDTSYGYTFGSGTRLTVV.

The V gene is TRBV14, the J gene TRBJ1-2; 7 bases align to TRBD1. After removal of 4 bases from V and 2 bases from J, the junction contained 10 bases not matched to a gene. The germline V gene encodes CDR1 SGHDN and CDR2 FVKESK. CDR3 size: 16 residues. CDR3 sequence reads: CASSPPGTVRNYGYTF. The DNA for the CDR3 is TGTGCCAGCAGCCCACCCGGGACAGTCAGAAACTATGGCTACACCTTC.

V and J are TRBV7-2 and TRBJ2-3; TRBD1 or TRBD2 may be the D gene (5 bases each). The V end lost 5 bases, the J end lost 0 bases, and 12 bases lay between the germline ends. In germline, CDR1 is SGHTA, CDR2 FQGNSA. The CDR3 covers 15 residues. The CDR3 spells CASSTSWGSTDTQYF. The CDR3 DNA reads TGTGCCAGCAGCACTAGTTGGGGCAGCACAGATACGCAGTATTTT.

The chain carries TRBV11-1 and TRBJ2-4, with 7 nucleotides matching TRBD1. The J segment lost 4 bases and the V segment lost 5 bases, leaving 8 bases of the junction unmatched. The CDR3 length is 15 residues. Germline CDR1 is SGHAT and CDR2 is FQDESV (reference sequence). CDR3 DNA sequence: TGTGCCAGCAGCCCCCGGGACAGAGGGAAAAACATTCAGTACTTC. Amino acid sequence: CASSPRDRGKNIQYF.

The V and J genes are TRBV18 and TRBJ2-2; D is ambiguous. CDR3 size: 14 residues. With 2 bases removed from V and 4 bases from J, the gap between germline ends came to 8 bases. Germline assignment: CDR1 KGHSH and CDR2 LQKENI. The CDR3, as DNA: TGTGCCAGCTCACCAGGGCAGGCCACCGGGGAGCTGTTTTTT. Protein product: CASSPGQATGELFF.

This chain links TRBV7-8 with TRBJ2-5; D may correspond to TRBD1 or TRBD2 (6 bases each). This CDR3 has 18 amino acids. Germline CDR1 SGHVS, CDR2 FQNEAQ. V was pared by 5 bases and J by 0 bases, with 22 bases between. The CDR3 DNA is TGTGCCAGCAGCCATCGGATGGGGGGCGGGATACACCAAGAGACCCAGTACTTC. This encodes CASSHRMGGGIHQETQYF.

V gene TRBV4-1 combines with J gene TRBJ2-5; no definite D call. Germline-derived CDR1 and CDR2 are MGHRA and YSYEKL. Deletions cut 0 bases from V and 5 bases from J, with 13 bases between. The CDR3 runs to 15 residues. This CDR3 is CASSQDLAFWETQYF. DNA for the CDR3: TGCGCCAGCAGCCAAGATCTGGCATTTTGGGAGACCCAGTACTTC.

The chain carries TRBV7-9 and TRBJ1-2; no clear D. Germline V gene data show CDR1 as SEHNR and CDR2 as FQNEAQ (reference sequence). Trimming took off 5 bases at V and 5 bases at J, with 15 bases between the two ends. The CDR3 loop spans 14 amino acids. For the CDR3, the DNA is TGTGCCAGCAGCCCCCCGGAGGGTACTTATGGCTACACCTTC. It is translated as CASSPPEGTYGYTF. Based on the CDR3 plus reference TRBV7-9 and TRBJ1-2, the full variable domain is DTGVSQNPRHKITKRGQNVTFRCDPISEHNRLYWYRQTLGQGPEFLTYFQNEAQLEKSRLLSDRFSAERPKGSFSTLEIQRTEQGDSAMYLCASSPPEGTYGYTFGSGTRLTVV.

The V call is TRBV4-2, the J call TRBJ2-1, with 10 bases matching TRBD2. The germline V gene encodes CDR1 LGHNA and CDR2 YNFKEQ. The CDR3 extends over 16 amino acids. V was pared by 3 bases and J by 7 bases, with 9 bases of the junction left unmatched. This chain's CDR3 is CASSHQQREGQNEQFF. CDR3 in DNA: TGTGCCAGCAGCCACCAACAGCGGGAGGGTCAAAATGAGCAGTTCTTC.

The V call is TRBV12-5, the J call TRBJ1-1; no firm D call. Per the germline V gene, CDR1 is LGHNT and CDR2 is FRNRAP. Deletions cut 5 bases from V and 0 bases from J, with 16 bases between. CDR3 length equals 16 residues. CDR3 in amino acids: CASGTEDGYMNTEAFF. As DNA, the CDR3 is TGTGCTAGTGGTACCGAGGACGGCTACATGAACACTGAAGCTTTCTTT. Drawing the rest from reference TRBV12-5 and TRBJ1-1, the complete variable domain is DARVTQTPRHKVTEMGQEVTMRCQPILGHNTVFWYRQTMMQGLELLAYFRNRAPLDDSGMPKDRFSAEMPDATLATLKIQPSEPRDSAVYFCASGTEDGYMNTEAFFGQGTRLTVV.

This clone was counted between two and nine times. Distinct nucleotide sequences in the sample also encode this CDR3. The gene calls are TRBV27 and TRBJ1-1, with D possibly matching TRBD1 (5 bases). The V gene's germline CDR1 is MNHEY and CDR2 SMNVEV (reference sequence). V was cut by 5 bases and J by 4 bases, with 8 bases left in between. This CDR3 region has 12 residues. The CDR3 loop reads CASSPRGTEAFF. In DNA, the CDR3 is TGTGCCAGCAGTCCAAGGGGCACTGAAGCTTTCTTT.

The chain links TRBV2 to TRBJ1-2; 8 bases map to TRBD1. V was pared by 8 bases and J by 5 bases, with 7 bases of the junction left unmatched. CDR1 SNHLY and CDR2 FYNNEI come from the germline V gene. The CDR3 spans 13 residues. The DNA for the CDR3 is TGTGCCAGCTCTGTGACAGGGGATTATGGCTACACCTTC. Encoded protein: CASSVTGDYGYTF.

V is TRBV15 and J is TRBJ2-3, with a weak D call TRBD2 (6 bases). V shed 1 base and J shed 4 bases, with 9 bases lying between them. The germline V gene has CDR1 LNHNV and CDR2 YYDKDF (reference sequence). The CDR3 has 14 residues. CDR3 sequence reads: CATSRAGEPDTQYF. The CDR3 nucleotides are TGTGCCACCAGCAGAGCGGGAGAGCCAGATACGCAGTATTTT.

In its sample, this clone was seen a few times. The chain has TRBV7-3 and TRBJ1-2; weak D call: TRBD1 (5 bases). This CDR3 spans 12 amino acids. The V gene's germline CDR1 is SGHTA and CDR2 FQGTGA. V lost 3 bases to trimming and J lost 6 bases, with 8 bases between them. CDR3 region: CASSFEGDGYTF. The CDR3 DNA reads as TGTGCCAGCAGCTTTGAAGGGGATGGCTACACCTTC.

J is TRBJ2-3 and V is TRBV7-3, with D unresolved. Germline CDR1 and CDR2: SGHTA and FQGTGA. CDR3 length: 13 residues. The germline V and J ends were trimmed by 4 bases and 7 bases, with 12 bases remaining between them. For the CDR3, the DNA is TGTGCCAGCAGCTCCAATGTGGGGTATACGCAGTATTTT. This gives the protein CASSSNVGYTQYF.

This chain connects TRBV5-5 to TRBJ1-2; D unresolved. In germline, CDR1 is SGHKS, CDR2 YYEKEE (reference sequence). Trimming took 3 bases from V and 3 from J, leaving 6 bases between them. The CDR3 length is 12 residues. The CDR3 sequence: CASSSGDYGYTF. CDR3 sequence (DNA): TGTGCCAGCAGCTCGGGAGACTATGGCTACACCTTC.